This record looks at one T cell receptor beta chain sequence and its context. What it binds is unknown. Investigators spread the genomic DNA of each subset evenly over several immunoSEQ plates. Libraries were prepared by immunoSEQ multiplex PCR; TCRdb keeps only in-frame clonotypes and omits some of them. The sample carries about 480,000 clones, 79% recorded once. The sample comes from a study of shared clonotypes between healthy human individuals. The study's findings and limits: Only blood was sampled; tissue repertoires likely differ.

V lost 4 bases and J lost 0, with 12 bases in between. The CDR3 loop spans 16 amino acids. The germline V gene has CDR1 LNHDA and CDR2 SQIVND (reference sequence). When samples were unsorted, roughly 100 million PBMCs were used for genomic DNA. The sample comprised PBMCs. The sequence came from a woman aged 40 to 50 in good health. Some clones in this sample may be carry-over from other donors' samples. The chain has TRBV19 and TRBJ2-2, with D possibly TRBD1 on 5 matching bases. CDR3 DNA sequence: TGTGCCAGTAGTAGTCGGACACTAACGAACACCGGGGAGCTGTTTTTT. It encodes CASSSRTLTNTGELFF.